This entry lists 3 T cell receptor beta chains sequenced from one sample in a study of shared clonotypes between healthy human individuals. Only CD45RO-negative cells positively selected for CCR7 counted as naive CD8 cells, so terminally differentiated effector memory CD45RA+ cells were excluded. Sequencing used immunoSEQ multiplex PCR; TCRdb keeps in-frame clones, though not all of them. The profile covers about 2.2 million clones, with roughly 91% appearing a single time and under 2% taken by the ten largest. Sequenced input: naive CD8+ T cells from PBMCs. The receptor source for this set is a man younger than 35 in good health. Some clones in this sample may be carry-over from other donors' samples.

The CDR3 loop is CASSYADRKETQYF. CDR3 nucleotide sequence: TGTGCCAGCAGTTACGCCGACAGGAAAGAGACCCAGTACTTC. This chain uses TRBV6-5 with TRBJ2-5; possibly TRBD1 for D (6 bases). This CDR3 comprises 14 residues. Trimming took 2 bases from V and 3 from J, leaving 10 bases between them. The germline CDR1 and CDR2 sequences are MNHEY and SVGAGI.

The rearrangement joins TRBV11-2 to TRBJ1-2; no firm D call. From germline, CDR1 is SGHAT and CDR2 FQNNGV. V lost 5 bases, J lost 8 bases, and 18 bases lay in between. The CDR3 consists of 14 residues. The CDR3 DNA follows: TGTGCCAGCAGCCCCATGGGTTGGGCACGGGGCTACACCTTC. It yields the protein CASSPMGWARGYTF. The full variable domain, in which reference TRBV11-2 and TRBJ1-2 provide the parts outside the CDR3, is EAGVAQSPRYKIIEKRQSVAFWCNPISGHATLYWYQQILGQGPKLLIQFQNNGVVDDSQLPKDRFSAERLKGVDSTLKIQPAKLEDSAVYLCASSPMGWARGYTFGSGTRLTVV.

This clone was observed a single time. This chain joins TRBV9 and TRBJ2-1, with TRBD1 identical over 7 bases. The V segment lost 3 bases and the J segment 8 bases; nucleotides outside the gene matches: 2. Germline CDR1 SGDLS, CDR2 YYNGEE. The CDR3 extends over 12 amino acids. CDR3 DNA sequence: TGTGCCAGCAGCGACAGGGGAGATGAGCAGTTCTTC. Translated, it gives CASSDRGDEQFF.